What follows are 19 T cell receptor beta chains derived from one specimen sequenced in a study of beta chain features in type 1 diabetes (dated by TCRdb to the late 2010s). The library was obtained by the immunoSEQ multiplex PCR assay. All of the isolated RNA was reverse transcribed with the High Capacity cDNA Reverse Transcription Kit, so expressed TCRB transcripts were sequenced. TCRdb's version of the immuneACCESS table is confined to in-frame rearrangements and falls short of the full clone set. An unresolved V gene accounts for under half of the shortfall where checked; the remainder is of unknown origin. For this sample there are some 160,000 clones; less than 9.5% appear just once. 2.3% of the sample belongs to the ten largest clones. Sequencing was done on a sample of central memory CD4+ T cells from blood. These receptors were taken from a woman aged 18-29 years in good health.

Ten or more counts support this clone. V gene TRBV15 combines with J gene TRBJ2-3; TRBD2 might be the D (5 bases). This CDR3 contains 16 residues. CDR1 and CDR2 (germline): LNHNV, YYDKDF (reference sequence). Trimming stripped 1 base from V and 6 bases from J, with 17 bases between. Written as DNA, the CDR3 is TGTGCCACCAGCAGAGGGGAAGGGAGACCCCGGGATACGCAGTATTTT. Its protein product is CATSRGEGRPRDTQYF.

V and J are TRBV10-3 and TRBJ2-1; 12 bases match TRBD2. There are 15 residues in the CDR3. From germline, CDR1 is ENHRY and CDR2 SYGVKD. J was trimmed by 9 bases and V by 11 bases; bases with no gene match: 14. The CDR3 spells CAQSLAGGPGAEQFF. Written as DNA, the CDR3 is TGTGCCCAGTCTCTAGCGGGAGGGCCTGGTGCTGAGCAGTTCTTC.

The V and J genes are TRBV14 and TRBJ2-5, with D possibly being TRBD2 (5 bases). CDR1 and CDR2 (germline): SGHDN, FVKESK. V shed 4 bases and J shed 6 bases, with 18 bases lying between them. This CDR3 is 15 amino acids long. CDR3 nucleotide sequence: TGTGCCAGCAGCCTGGATGGCGGAGGATGGAAGACCCAGTACTTC. Residues: CASSLDGGGWKTQYF.

This chain connects TRBV2 to TRBJ2-7; perhaps TRBD1 as D (5 bases). Germline V gene data show CDR1 as SNHLY and CDR2 as FYNNEI. The CDR3 totals 12 residues. V was trimmed by 6 bases and J by 1 base, leaving 7 bases between them. This CDR3 reads CASRRGSYEQYF. CDR3 nucleotides: TGTGCCAGCAGAAGGGGATCCTACGAGCAGTACTTC.

The V call is TRBV30, the J call TRBJ2-1, with TRBD1 identical over 11 bases. The CDR3 has 14 residues. V lost 3 bases and J lost 3; bases outside the gene matches: 1. Germline V CDR1 and CDR2: GTSNPN, SVGIG (reference sequence). The CDR3 DNA reads as TGTGCCTGGAGGGGACAGGGGGGCTACAATGAGCAGTTCTTC. Amino acid sequence: CAWRGQGGYNEQFF.

J is TRBJ1-5 and V is TRBV7-9; TRBD1 matches at 8 bases. The V gene end was trimmed by 1 base and the J gene end by 6 bases; junction bases not matched to a gene: 8. Germline loops: CDR1 SEHNR, CDR2 FQNEAQ (reference sequence). This CDR3 has 16 amino acids. This CDR3 is CASSLGSGGQGQPQHF. The DNA of the CDR3 is TGTGCCAGCAGCTTAGGATCAGGGGGCCAGGGTCAGCCCCAGCATTTT.

This clone was observed a few times. This CDR3 reads CASIRGTGATEAFF. CDR3 sequence (DNA): TGTGCCAGCATCCGGGGGACAGGGGCTACTGAAGCTTTCTTT. This chain links TRBV6-6 with TRBJ1-1, with 10 bases aligning to TRBD1. V dropped 7 bases and J dropped 5; count of bases not matched to a gene: 7. CDR1 and CDR2 (germline): MNHNY, SVGAGI (reference sequence). The CDR3 contains 14 residues.

The chain joins TRBV14 to TRBJ1-1; no firm D call. The V gene lost 3 bases and the J gene lost 3 bases, with 8 bases spanning the gap. Germline loops: CDR1 SGHDN, CDR2 FVKESK. The CDR3 consists of 13 residues. CDR3 nucleotides: TGTGCCAGCAGCCAGAGCATTTACACTGAAGCTTTCTTT. This sequence encodes CASSQSIYTEAFF.

The rearrangement joins TRBV6-1 to TRBJ2-3; D is perhaps TRBD1 (5 bases). This CDR3 region has 15 residues. CDR1 and CDR2 (germline): MNHNS, SASEGT. V was clipped by 5 bases and J by 3 bases, with 15 bases between them. The CDR3 is CASSWQGSRTDTQYF. In DNA form, the CDR3 reads TGTGCCAGCAGTTGGCAGGGAAGTCGGACAGATACGCAGTATTTT.

In this sample, this clone turned up a few times. CDR3 region: CASSYGGPGSGNTIYF. CDR3 DNA: TGTGCCAGCAGTTACGGGGGCCCCGGCTCTGGAAACACCATATATTTT. The chain couples TRBV6-6 to TRBJ1-3, with D possibly TRBD1 on 6 matching bases. V gave up 2 bases and J gave up 0 bases, with 11 bases separating them. CDR3 length: 16 residues. CDR1 is MNHNY and CDR2 is SVGAGI in the germline V gene (reference sequence).

V usage is TRBV7-2 and J usage is TRBJ2-4; maybe TRBD1 (5 bases). The CDR3 consists of 14 residues. Germline loops: CDR1 SGHTA, CDR2 FQGNSA. Trimming took 0 bases from V and 6 from J, leaving 9 bases between them. The CDR3 DNA follows: TGTGCCAGCAGCTTAGCAGGGCAGGGAAACATTCAGTACTTC. Translation: CASSLAGQGNIQYF.

This clone was counted only a few times. The chain has TRBV5-1 and TRBJ2-1, with 10 bases matching TRBD2. Trimming at V came to 4 bases and at J to 9 bases, leaving 13 bases not matched to a gene. The CDR3 totals 16 residues. Germline values: CDR1 SGHRS, CDR2 YFSETQ. The CDR3 spells CASSALESSGRSEQFF. In DNA, the CDR3 is TGCGCCAGCAGCGCCCTCGAGTCTAGCGGGAGATCTGAGCAGTTCTTC. Full variable domain (missing parts from reference TRBV5-1 and TRBJ2-1): KAGVTQTPRYLIKTRGQQVTLSCSPISGHRSVSWYQQTPGQGLQFLFEYFSETQRNKGNFPGRFSGRQFSNSRSEMNVSTLELGDSALYLCASSALESSGRSEQFFGPGTRLTVL.

This clone was observed a handful of times. The V gene is TRBV6-5, the J gene TRBJ1-2; 9 positions agree with TRBD1. The V gene end was trimmed by 7 bases and the J gene end by 6 bases; junction bases not matched to a gene: 3. The germline CDR1 and CDR2 sequences are MNHEY and SVGAGI. The CDR3 extends over 12 amino acids. CDR3 nucleotide sequence: TGTGCCAGCACTAGGACAGGGGATGGCTACACCTTC. It is translated as CASTRTGDGYTF.

This clone was seen more than once but under ten times. The V call is TRBV5-5, the J call TRBJ1-1, with D uncertain. The CDR3 runs to 13 residues. Germline CDR1 and CDR2: SGHKS and YYEKEE (reference sequence). V lost 2 bases to trimming and J lost 1 base, with 6 bases between them. Here the CDR3 DNA reads TGTGCCAGCAGCTTTAGAAGGAACACTGAAGCTTTCTTT. Encoded protein: CASSFRRNTEAFF.

The chain carries TRBV6-5 and TRBJ1-6; 9 nucleotides align to TRBD1. In germline, CDR1 is MNHEY, CDR2 SVGAGI. The CDR3 consists of 14 residues. V trimming: 5 bases; J trimming: 10 bases; junction bases outside the gene matches: 6. CDR3 protein: CASSGTGIGSPLHF. CDR3 bases: TGTGCCAGCAGTGGGACAGGGATAGGATCACCCCTCCACTTT.

This clone was counted many times. V gene TRBV30 combines with J gene TRBJ1-3, with D possibly being TRBD1 (6 bases). Per germline, CDR1 GTSNPN and CDR2 SVGIG (reference sequence). With 1 base removed from V and 0 bases from J, the gap between germline ends came to 7 bases. This CDR3 comprises 14 residues. CDR3 in amino acids: CAWSGTVSGNTIYF. The DNA for the CDR3 is TGTGCCTGGAGTGGGACAGTCTCTGGAAACACCATATATTTT.

This rearrangement joins TRBV28 to TRBJ2-1; D ambiguous. V lost 2 bases and J lost 5, with 16 bases in between. This CDR3 is 16 amino acids long. Germline V gene lookup returns CDR1 MDHEN and CDR2 SYDVKM. The DNA for the CDR3 is TGTGCCAGCAGTTTAAGTTCGACTGGAAGACACAATGAGCAGTTCTTC. It codes for CASSLSSTGRHNEQFF.

This rearrangement joins TRBV7-9 to TRBJ1-5, with 7 bases identical to TRBD1. The V gene end was trimmed by 5 bases and the J gene end by 0 bases; junction bases not matched to a gene: 7. The length of the CDR3 is 16 residues. Germline V gene lookup returns CDR1 SEHNR and CDR2 FQNEAQ (reference sequence). For the CDR3, the DNA is TGTGCCAGCAGCACCGGGACAGCACGTAGCAATCAGCCCCAGCATTTT. This sequence encodes CASSTGTARSNQPQHF. Variable domain in full (rest from reference TRBV7-9 and TRBJ1-5): DTGVSQNPRHKITKRGQNVTFRCDPISEHNRLYWYRQTLGQGPEFLTYFQNEAQLEKSRLLSDRFSAERPKGSFSTLEIQRTEQGDSAMYLCASSTGTARSNQPQHFGDGTRLSIL.

This clone was seen a handful of times. V gene TRBV18 combines with J gene TRBJ2-3; D is unresolved. Germline V gene sequence: CDR1 KGHSH, CDR2 LQKENI. The CDR3 has 13 amino acids. The V end lost 0 bases, the J end lost 2 bases, and 3 bases lay between the germline ends. The chain's CDR3 is CASSPPVTDTQYF. CDR3 bases: TGTGCCAGCTCACCACCCGTCACAGATACGCAGTATTTT.